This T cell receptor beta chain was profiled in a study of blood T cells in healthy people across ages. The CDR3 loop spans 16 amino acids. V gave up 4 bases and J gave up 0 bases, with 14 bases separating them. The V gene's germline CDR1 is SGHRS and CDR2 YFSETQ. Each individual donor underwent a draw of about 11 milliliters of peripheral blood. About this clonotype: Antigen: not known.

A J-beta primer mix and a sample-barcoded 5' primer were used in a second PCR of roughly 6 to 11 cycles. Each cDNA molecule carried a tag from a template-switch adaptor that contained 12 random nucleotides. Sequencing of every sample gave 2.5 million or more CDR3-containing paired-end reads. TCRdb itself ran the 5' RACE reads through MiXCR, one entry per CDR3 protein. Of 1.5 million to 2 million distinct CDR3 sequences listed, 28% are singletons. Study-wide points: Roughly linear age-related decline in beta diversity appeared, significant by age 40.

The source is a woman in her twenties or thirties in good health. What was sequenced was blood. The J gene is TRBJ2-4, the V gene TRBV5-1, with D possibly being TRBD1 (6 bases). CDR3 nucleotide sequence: TGCGCCAGCAGCCAAACAGGGCTACTAGCCAAAAACATTCAGTACTTC. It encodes CASSQTGLLAKNIQYF.